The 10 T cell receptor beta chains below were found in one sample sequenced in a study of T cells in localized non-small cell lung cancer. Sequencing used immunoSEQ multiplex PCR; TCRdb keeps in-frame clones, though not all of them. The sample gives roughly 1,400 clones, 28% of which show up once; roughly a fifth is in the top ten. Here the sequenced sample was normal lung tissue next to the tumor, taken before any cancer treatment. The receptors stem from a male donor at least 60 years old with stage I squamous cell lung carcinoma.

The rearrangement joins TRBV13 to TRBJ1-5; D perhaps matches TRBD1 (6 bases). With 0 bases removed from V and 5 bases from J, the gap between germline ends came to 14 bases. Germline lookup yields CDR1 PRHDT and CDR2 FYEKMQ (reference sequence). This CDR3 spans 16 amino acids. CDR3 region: CASSLGGGREDQPQHF. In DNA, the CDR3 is TGTGCCAGCAGCTTAGGTGGGGGGCGGGAGGATCAGCCCCAGCATTTT.

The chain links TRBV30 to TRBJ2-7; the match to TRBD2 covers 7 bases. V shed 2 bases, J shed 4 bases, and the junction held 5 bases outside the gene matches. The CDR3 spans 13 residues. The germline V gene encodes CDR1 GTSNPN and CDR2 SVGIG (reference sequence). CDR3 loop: CAWSLPGLYEQYF. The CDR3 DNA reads TGTGCCTGGAGTCTTCCGGGACTATACGAGCAGTACTTC.

CDR3 nucleotide sequence: TGTGCCAGTAGTATAGGTACTAGCGGAGGCAATGAGCAGTTCTTC. Its protein product is CASSIGTSGGNEQFF. The chain links TRBV19 to TRBJ2-1, with TRBD2 matching over 8 bases. CDR3 length: 15 amino acids. V shed 1 base, J shed 6 bases, and the junction held 5 bases outside the gene matches. Germline CDR1 reads LNHDA; CDR2 reads SQIVND (reference sequence).

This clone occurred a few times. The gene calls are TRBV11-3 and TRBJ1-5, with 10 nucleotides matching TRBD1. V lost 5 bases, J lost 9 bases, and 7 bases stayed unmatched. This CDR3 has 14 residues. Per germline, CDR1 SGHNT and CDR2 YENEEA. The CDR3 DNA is TGTGCCAGCAGCCCGGGGACAGGGGAGATGCCCCAGCATTTT. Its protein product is CASSPGTGEMPQHF.

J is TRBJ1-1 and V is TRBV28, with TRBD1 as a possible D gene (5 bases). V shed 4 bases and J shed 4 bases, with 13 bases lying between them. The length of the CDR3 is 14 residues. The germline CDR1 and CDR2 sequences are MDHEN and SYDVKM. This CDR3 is CASSSGQGATEAFF. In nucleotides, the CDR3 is TGTGCCAGCAGTTCGGGCCAAGGGGCCACTGAAGCTTTCTTT.

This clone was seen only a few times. CDR3 in amino acids: CASSEAKLAGGHETQYF. CDR3 DNA: TGTGCCAGCAGTGAAGCCAAACTAGCGGGAGGGCACGAGACCCAGTACTTC. The chain has TRBV6-1 and TRBJ2-5; 13 nucleotides align to TRBD2. Germline V gene sequence: CDR1 MNHNS, CDR2 SASEGT. The CDR3 runs 17 residues. Trimming at V came to 0 bases and at J to 5 bases, leaving 6 bases not matched to a gene.

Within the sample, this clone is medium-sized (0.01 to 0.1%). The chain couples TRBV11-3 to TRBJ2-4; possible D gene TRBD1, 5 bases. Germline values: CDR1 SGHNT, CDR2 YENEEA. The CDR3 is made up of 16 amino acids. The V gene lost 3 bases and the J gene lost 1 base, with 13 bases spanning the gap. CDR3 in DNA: TGTGCCAGCAGCTTCCTGGCAGGGCTGGCCAAAAACATTCAGTACTTC. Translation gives CASSFLAGLAKNIQYF.

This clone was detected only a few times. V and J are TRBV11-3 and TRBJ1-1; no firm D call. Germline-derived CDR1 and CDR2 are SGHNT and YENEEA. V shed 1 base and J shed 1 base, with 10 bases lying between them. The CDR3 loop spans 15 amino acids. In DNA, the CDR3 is TGTGCCAGCAGCTTAGGAGTAGGCCCGAACACTGAAGCTTTCTTT. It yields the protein CASSLGVGPNTEAFF.

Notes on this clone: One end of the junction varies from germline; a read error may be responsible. The CDR3 is CASSLGPSGPYNEQFF. The CDR3 DNA is TGTGCTAGCAGCTTAGGCCCTAGCGGTCCCTACAATGAGCAGTTCTTC. The gene calls are TRBV11-3 and TRBJ2-1, with 7 positions matching TRBD2. Germline CDR1 and CDR2: SGHNT and YENEEA. The CDR3 is 16 residues long.

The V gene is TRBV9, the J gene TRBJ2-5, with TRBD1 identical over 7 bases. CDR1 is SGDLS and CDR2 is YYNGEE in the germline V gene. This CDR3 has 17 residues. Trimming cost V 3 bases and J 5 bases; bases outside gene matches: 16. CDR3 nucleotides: TGTGCCAGCAGCGCAGGGGTACAGGGGATAGGAGAGGAGACCCAGTACTTC. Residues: CASSAGVQGIGEETQYF.